The 6 T cell receptor beta chains presented below share a single source sample, sequenced in a study of T cells in Graves' hyperthyroidism and ophthalmopathy (dated by TCRdb to between 2017 and 2020). Library prep was done by multiplex PCR. For sequencing, an Illumina HiSeq 2000 was employed. The TCR beta CDR3 regions were amplified from the RNA transcripts. For the first round of RT-PCR on the TCR CDR3, the HTBI primer set was used together with the Qiagen OneStep RT-PCR kit. TCRdb reworked the public reads: Q25 trimming with fastp, MiXCR clone assembly, productive beta chains retained. Identical CDR3 protein sequences are pooled into one entry, listed with their most common genes and DNA. For this sample there are hundreds of thousands of distinct CDR3 sequences; around 13% appear just once. Of the sample, roughly 10% falls within the top ten clones. Sequencing used blood. The receptors originated from a young woman with Graves' hyperthyroidism.

This clonotype occurred a few times. The chain recombines TRBV7-3 with TRBJ2-1, with a weak D call TRBD2 (6 bases). Germline CDR1 is SGHTA and CDR2 is FQGTGA. V was cut by 5 bases and J by 2 bases, with 22 bases left in between. CDR3 length equals 18 residues. The CDR3 loop reads CASSPRPPSAETYNEQFF. CDR3 bases: TGTGCCAGCAGCCCTCGTCCCCCTAGCGCGGAAACCTACAATGAGCAGTTCTTC.

The chain uses TRBV19 and TRBJ2-1; D may be TRBD2 (5 bases). The CDR3 loop spans 17 amino acids. Germline CDR1 is LNHDA and CDR2 is SQIVND (reference sequence). The ends were cut back, 2 bases at V and 7 bases at J, with 21 bases in the middle. The CDR3 region is CASSITSSGGPRNEQFF. The CDR3 DNA reads TGTGCCAGTAGTATAACTTCGAGCGGTGGCCCGAGGAATGAGCAGTTCTTC.

A remark on this clonotype: A much larger clone differs from this one at a single base, so this may be a read error. The J gene is TRBJ2-1, the V gene TRBV7-9; either TRBD1 or TRBD2 may supply D (5 bases each). CDR3 length equals 13 residues. Germline V gene lookup returns CDR1 SEHNR and CDR2 FQNEAQ (reference sequence). Trimming cost V 4 bases and J 6 bases, with 10 bases left between them. CDR3 sequence reads: CASSSRDPNEQFF. As DNA, the CDR3 is TGTGCCAGCAGCTCCCGGGACCCCAATGAGCAGTTCTTC.

V and J are TRBV20-1 and TRBJ2-3, with 9 nucleotides matching TRBD2. Germline V gene lookup returns CDR1 DFQATT and CDR2 SNEGSKA (reference sequence). Trimming took 0 bases from V and 7 from J; bases not matched to a gene: 5. CDR3 size: 14 residues. In DNA, the CDR3 is TGCAGTGCTAGAGATAATAGCGGGAGCTATACGCAGTATTTT. It yields the protein CSARDNSGSYTQYF.

This clonotype was observed a handful of times. The chain is built from TRBV11-3 and TRBJ2-1; 9 positions agree with TRBD2. Germline-derived CDR1 and CDR2 are SGHNT and YENEEA. J was trimmed by 8 bases and V by 4 bases; bases with no gene match: 12. The CDR3 sequence is 16 residues long. The CDR3, as DNA: TGTGCCAGCAGCTATTCGATAGCGGGGGAAATGGATGAGCAGTTCTTC. Protein: CASSYSIAGEMDEQFF.

This clonotype was seen many times. J is TRBJ2-7 and V is TRBV12-3 or TRBV12-4; 9 bases map to TRBD2. The CDR3 totals 15 residues. Trimming took 6 bases from V and 2 from J; bases not matched to a gene: 8. CDR3: CASSPSLAGPYEQYF. The CDR3 region has the DNA TGTGCCAGCAGCCCAAGTCTAGCGGGGCCCTACGAGCAGTACTTC.